This T cell receptor (beta chain) was found in a study of response to subunit inactivated influenza vaccine. The sample holds many counts of this clonotype. TCRdb fed the RT-PCR reads into MiXCR, producing one record per CDR3 protein. The sample shows almost 250,000 distinct CDR3 sequences, more than 9% of them seen only once. V was shortened by 5 bases and J by 7 bases, with 13 bases between the two germline ends. The CDR3 spans 13 residues. The input for sequencing was non-naive T cells sorted from PBMCs, taken 14 to 15 days before vaccination. This TCR was sampled from a man aged 50-59 years who received an inactivated influenza vaccine. The rearrangement uses TRBV12-3 or TRBV12-4 and TRBJ2-3, with D unresolved. For the CDR3, the DNA is TGTGCCAGCAGTCCCACCCCCCTTCATACGCAGTATTTT. It specifies CASSPTPLHTQYF.